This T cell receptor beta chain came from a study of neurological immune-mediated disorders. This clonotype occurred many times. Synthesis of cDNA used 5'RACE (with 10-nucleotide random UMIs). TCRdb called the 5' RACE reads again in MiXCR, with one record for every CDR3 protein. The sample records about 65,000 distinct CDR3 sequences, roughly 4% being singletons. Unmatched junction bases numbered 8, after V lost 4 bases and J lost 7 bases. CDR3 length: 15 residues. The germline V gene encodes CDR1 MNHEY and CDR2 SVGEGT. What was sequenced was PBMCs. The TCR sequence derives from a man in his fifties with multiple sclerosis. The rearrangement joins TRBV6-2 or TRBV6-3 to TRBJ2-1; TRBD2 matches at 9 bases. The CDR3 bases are TGTGCCAGCAGTTCTAGGCTAGCGGGGTTAAATGAGCAGTTCTTC. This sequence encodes CASSSRLAGLNEQFF.